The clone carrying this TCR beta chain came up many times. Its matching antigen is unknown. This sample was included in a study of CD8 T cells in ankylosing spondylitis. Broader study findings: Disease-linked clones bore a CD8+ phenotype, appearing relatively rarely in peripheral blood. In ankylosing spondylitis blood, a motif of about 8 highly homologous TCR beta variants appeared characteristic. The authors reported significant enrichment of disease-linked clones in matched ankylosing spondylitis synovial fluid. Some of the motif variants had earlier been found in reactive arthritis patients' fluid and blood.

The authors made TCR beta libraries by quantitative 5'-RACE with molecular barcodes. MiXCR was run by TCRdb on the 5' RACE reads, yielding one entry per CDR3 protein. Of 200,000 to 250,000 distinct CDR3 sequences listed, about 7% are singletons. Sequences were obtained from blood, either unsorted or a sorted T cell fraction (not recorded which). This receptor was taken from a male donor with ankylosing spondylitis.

Here the CDR3 DNA reads TGCGCCAGCAGTGACTATGAGCAGTTCTTC. It is translated as CASSDYEQFF. The chain uses TRBV10-2 and TRBJ2-1; no definite D call. The germline V gene encodes CDR1 WSHSY and CDR2 SAAADI. CDR3 length: 10 residues. Trimming shortened V by 3 bases and J by 8 bases, and 2 bases separated the two germline ends.